These 17 T cell receptor beta chains were sequenced from one sample in a study of OX40 agonist ivuxolimab in advanced cancers. The table came from immunoSEQ multiplex PCR; TCRdb's copy has only in-frame clones and leaves some out. Of some 100,000 clones listed, about nine tenths are singletons. The sample was CD4+ or CD8+ T cells sorted from blood, taken in a trial of the OX40 agonist ivuxolimab. The receptors stem from an adult with an advanced solid tumor such as melanoma, head and neck, liver or kidney cancer.

This rearrangement joins TRBV11-2 to TRBJ2-4; the D gene is possibly TRBD1 (6 bases). Germline CDR1 is SGHAT and CDR2 is FQNNGV. V lost 4 bases to trimming and J lost 9 bases, with 16 bases between them. The CDR3 extends over 14 amino acids. In nucleotides, the CDR3 is TGTGCCAGCAGCTATCCAGGGGCCTCTCCCATTCAGTACTTC. Amino acid sequence: CASSYPGASPIQYF.

The chain combines TRBV5-4 with TRBJ2-6; D call uncertain. Germline V gives CDR1 SGHNT, CDR2 YYREEE (reference sequence). CDR3 length: 14 residues. The germline V and J ends were trimmed by 2 bases and 2 bases, with 5 bases remaining between them. The DNA of the CDR3 is TGTGCCAGCAGCTTTGAAGCTGGGGCCAACGTCCTGACTTTC. Its translation: CASSFEAGANVLTF.

In its sample, this clone was seen once. V is TRBV6-5 and J is TRBJ2-1; 12 nucleotides line up with TRBD2. Losses at the gene ends were 8 bases for V and 7 bases for J; bases not matched to a gene: 9. Germline V gene sequence: CDR1 MNHEY, CDR2 SVGAGI. The CDR3 is made up of 15 amino acids. In DNA, the CDR3 is TGTGCCAGCTGGTCTGGACTAGCGGGAAAGAATGAGCAGTTCTTC. Residues: CASWSGLAGKNEQFF.

The CDR3 region has the DNA TGTGCCAGCAGCCCACAGACGGGAGTGGGCGGGGAGCTGTTTTTT. Protein: CASSPQTGVGGELFF. This chain connects TRBV6-5 to TRBJ2-2, with a possible D match to TRBD2 (6 bases). This CDR3 is 15 amino acids long. Trimming removed 6 bases at V and 7 bases at J, with 18 bases between. The germline gives CDR1 MNHEY, CDR2 SVGAGI.

J is TRBJ2-1 and V is TRBV7-8, with unresolved D. Trimming removed 1 base at V and 3 bases at J, with 10 bases between. Germline V lookup: CDR1 SGHVS, CDR2 FQNEAQ. The CDR3 has 15 residues. The chain's CDR3 is CASSLEGSNYNEQFF. CDR3 in DNA: TGTGCCAGCAGCTTAGAGGGCAGTAACTACAATGAGCAGTTCTTC. Together with reference TRBV7-8 and TRBJ2-1, the CDR3 gives the full variable domain: GAGVSQSPRYKVAKRGQDVALRCDPISGHVSLFWYQQALGQGPEFLTYFQNEAQLDKSGLPSDRFFAERPEGSVSTLKIQRTQQEDSAVYLCASSLEGSNYNEQFFGPGTRLTVL.

CDR3 in amino acids: CSVAGTSGDPSETQYF. The CDR3, as DNA: TGCAGCGTTGCCGGGACTAGCGGGGACCCATCGGAGACCCAGTACTTC. The chain has TRBV29-1 and TRBJ2-5; 13 nucleotides agree with TRBD2. The length of the CDR3 is 16 residues. From germline, CDR1 is SQVTM and CDR2 ANQGSEA. Unmatched junction bases numbered 10, after V lost 4 bases and J lost 5 bases.

The chain recombines TRBV21-1 with TRBJ2-1. TRBV21-1 is described as a pseudogene. This CDR3 region has 19 residues. The DNA of the CDR3 is TGTGCCAGCAGCAAACTTGGAGGGGGTCACCTTATAGCCTACAATGAGCAGTTCTTC. Protein sequence: CASSKLGGGHLIAYNEQFF.

The chain combines TRBV7-9 with TRBJ2-5, with D possibly TRBD1 on 5 matching bases. Looked up from germline, CDR1 is SEHNR and CDR2 is FQNEAQ (reference sequence). V was clipped by 1 base and J by 7 bases, with 10 bases between them. The CDR3 runs to 13 residues. CDR3 nucleotide sequence: TGTGCCAGCAGCTTAGAGACAGTCGGGACCCAGTACTTC. Its protein is CASSLETVGTQYF. The whole variable domain, remainder taken from reference TRBV7-9 and TRBJ2-5, is DTGVSQNPRHKITKRGQNVTFRCDPISEHNRLYWYRQTLGQGPEFLTYFQNEAQLEKSRLLSDRFSAERPKGSFSTLEIQRTEQGDSAMYLCASSLETVGTQYFGPGTRLLVL.

This chain uses TRBV6-6 with TRBJ2-7; either TRBD1 or TRBD2 may supply D (5 bases each). Germline V gene data show CDR1 as MNHNY and CDR2 as SVGAGI (reference sequence). The CDR3 has 14 residues. Trimming pared 8 bases from V and 0 bases from J, leaving 14 bases between. CDR3 in DNA: TGTGCCAGCTCTGGGACCCAGGGCTCCTACGAGCAGTACTTC. Encoded protein: CASSGTQGSYEQYF.

The chain carries TRBV6-6 and TRBJ1-2; D remains ambiguous. CDR3 length equals 14 residues. The germline V gene has CDR1 MNHNY and CDR2 SVGAGI (reference sequence). The ends were cut back, 5 bases at V and 12 bases at J, with 22 bases in the middle. In DNA, the CDR3 is TGTGCCAGCAGTCCCCAATTATCGAGCGAGACAAACACCTTC. Translated, it gives CASSPQLSSETNTF.

About this clone: The sample carries other DNA sequences with the same CDR3. This chain links TRBV5-1 with TRBJ2-7, with TRBD2 identical over 7 bases. Germline V gene data show CDR1 as SGHRS and CDR2 as YFSETQ. This CDR3 spans 17 amino acids. The J segment lost 0 bases and the V segment lost 0 bases, leaving 9 bases of the junction unmatched. The DNA of the CDR3 is TGCGCCAGCAGCTTGGCCCCTAGCGGAGAAAGCTCCTACGAGCAGTACTTC. Protein product: CASSLAPSGESSYEQYF.

The CDR3 coding sequence is TGTGCCAGCTCACCACAGGGACAGCACTACGAGCAGTACTTC. Amino acid sequence: CASSPQGQHYEQYF. The genes are TRBV18 and TRBJ2-7; 7 bases match TRBD1. Germline V gives CDR1 KGHSH, CDR2 LQKENI. The CDR3 length is 14 residues. V was pared by 1 base and J by 3 bases, with 3 bases of the junction left unmatched.

The CDR3 protein is CASSPTLAGGREQFF. In nucleotides, the CDR3 is TGTGCCAGCTCACCAACACTAGCGGGAGGGCGTGAGCAGTTCTTC. The J gene is TRBJ2-1, the V gene TRBV18; 13 positions match TRBD2. The ends lost 2 bases at V and 9 bases at J; junction bases unmatched: 4. The CDR3 is 15 residues long. Germline V gives CDR1 KGHSH, CDR2 LQKENI.

J is TRBJ2-3 and V is TRBV4-1; TRBD2 matches at 14 bases. This CDR3 is built from 16 residues. Germline V gives CDR1 MGHRA, CDR2 YSYEKL. The J segment lost 5 bases and the V segment lost 1 base, leaving 2 bases of the junction unmatched. CDR3 loop: CASSQGLAGGRDTQYF. CDR3 bases: TGCGCCAGCAGCCAAGGACTAGCGGGAGGGAGAGATACGCAGTATTTT.

The rearrangement joins TRBV29-1 to TRBJ2-7; 8 bases agree with TRBD1. Germline assignment: CDR1 SQVTM and CDR2 ANQGSEA. This CDR3 is built from 12 residues. J lost 4 bases, V lost 4 bases, and 3 bases had no gene match. Here the CDR3 reads CSVGTGRYEQYF. In DNA, the CDR3 is TGCAGCGTTGGGACAGGGAGATACGAGCAGTACTTC.

V and J are TRBV15 and TRBJ1-4; unclear D gene. V was pared by 1 base and J by 4 bases, with 4 bases between. The CDR3 runs to 13 residues. The germline V gene has CDR1 LNHNV and CDR2 YYDKDF (reference sequence). CDR3: CATSRASNEKLFF. The CDR3, as DNA: TGTGCCACCAGCAGAGCGAGTAATGAAAAACTGTTTTTT.

CDR3: CASSPTSGGGNEQFF. The CDR3 bases are TGTGCCAGCAGCCCTACTAGCGGGGGGGGCAATGAGCAGTTCTTC. The chain employs TRBV7-7 and TRBJ2-1, with 13 bases matching TRBD2. The CDR3 is 15 amino acids. Germline CDR1 is SSHAT and CDR2 is FNYEAQ (reference sequence). Germline trimming cut 5 bases from V and 6 bases from J; bases unmatched to any gene: 4.